This T cell receptor (beta chain) is drawn from a study of T cell responses to AZD1222 COVID-19 vaccine. Study-wide points: Just a handful of people given AZD1222 tested seropositive at baseline. Distributed over spike, vaccine-associated CD4 TCRs predominated at 160-218 and 743-854. The study reported that nearly half of spike-specific TCRs target unmutated variant regions. Mostly white British, mostly female donors; authors suggested clonal diversity may be underestimated.

On this clone itself: What it binds is not known.

This CDR3 region has 13 residues. V shed 3 bases and J shed 1 base, with 9 bases lying between them. CDR1 and CDR2 from the germline V gene are SQVTM and ANQGSEA. Assay used: immunoSEQ multiplex PCR; TCRdb lists only in-frame clones, some missing. The table records about 110,000 clones, about 88% of them present only once. The chain combines TRBV29-1 with TRBJ2-5, with no clear D. This sequence originates from an adult in good health. The sample here was peripheral blood, taken on day 0 of AZD1222 vaccination. The CDR3 DNA is TGCAGCGTTGACGGACCCATCCAAGAGACCCAGTACTTC. Translation gives CSVDGPIQETQYF.